The 12 T cell receptor beta chains below all came from one sample that was sequenced in a study of blood T cell repertoires in COVID-19. Assay: immunoSEQ multiplex PCR; the TCRdb copy retains only in-frame clones and omits some. Of about 87,000 clones listed, around 86% are singletons. Sequenced sample: peripheral blood. These receptors originate from a woman of 80 years or more with acute or convalescent COVID-19.

The V call is TRBV30, the J call TRBJ1-2, with no clear D. Trimming removed 4 bases at V and 8 bases at J, with 14 bases between. Germline V gene data show CDR1 as GTSNPN and CDR2 as SVGIG (reference sequence). The CDR3 is 12 amino acids. This CDR3 is CAWTEGSRGYTF. The CDR3, as DNA: TGTGCCTGGACTGAGGGCAGCAGGGGCTACACCTTC.

The V and J genes are TRBV21-1 and TRBJ2-3; TRBD1, as called in the table, went unchecked against the DNA. TRBV21-1 counts as a pseudogene. The length of the CDR3 is 12 residues. CDR3: CASSKSTDTQYF. In DNA, the CDR3 is TGTGCCAGCAGCAAATCAACAGATACGCAGTATTTT.

The CDR3 spells CASSEDGVGGETQYF. CDR3 nucleotides: TGTGCCAGCAGTGAAGACGGTGTAGGAGGGGAGACCCAGTACTTC. The chain carries TRBV25-1 and TRBJ2-5; perhaps TRBD2 as D (6 bases). CDR3 length: 15 amino acids. Deletions cut 2 bases from V and 5 bases from J, with 15 bases between. Germline-derived CDR1 and CDR2 are MGHDK and SYGVNS.

The CDR3 here is CASSLGSHQPQHF. In nucleotides, the CDR3 is TGTGCCAGCAGCCTGGGCAGTCATCAGCCCCAGCATTTT. The chain has TRBV14 and TRBJ1-5; D not resolved. CDR1 SGHDN and CDR2 FVKESK come from the germline V gene. The V end lost 4 bases, the J end lost 5 bases, and 9 bases lay between the germline ends. This CDR3 contains 13 residues.

This clone appeared a single time. The chain couples TRBV5-1 to TRBJ1-1, with TRBD1 as a possible D gene (5 bases). The germline CDR1 and CDR2 sequences are SGHRS and YFSETQ. V lost 1 base, J lost 4 bases, and 11 bases lay in between. The CDR3 loop spans 14 amino acids. CDR3 nucleotide sequence: TGCGCCAGCAGCTTGTTTGGGGGGAGCACTGAAGCTTTCTTT. Its protein product is CASSLFGGSTEAFF. The full variable domain, completed using reference TRBV5-1 and TRBJ1-1, is KAGVTQTPRYLIKTRGQQVTLSCSPISGHRSVSWYQQTPGQGLQFLFEYFSETQRNKGNFPGRFSGRQFSNSRSEMNVSTLELGDSALYLCASSLFGGSTEAFFGQGTRLTVV.

V and J are TRBV2 and TRBJ1-4; weak D call: TRBD1 (6 bases). Trimming took off 9 bases at V and 8 bases at J, with 19 bases between the two ends. The germline V gene has CDR1 SNHLY and CDR2 FYNNEI. The CDR3 has 14 residues. CDR3 nucleotides: TGTGCCAGTGGCCCCCGGACAGTAGAGGAAAAACTGTTTTTT. Translated, it gives CASGPRTVEEKLFF.

This rearrangement joins TRBV2 to TRBJ2-5; D gene unclear. V was pared by 6 bases and J by 4 bases, with 6 bases between. Germline values: CDR1 SNHLY, CDR2 FYNNEI. There are 11 residues in the CDR3. The CDR3: CASSPSETQYF. As DNA, the CDR3 is TGTGCCAGCAGCCCGTCAGAGACCCAGTACTTC.

This chain joins TRBV6-5 and TRBJ2-3; 7 nucleotides align to TRBD1. The V and J ends lost 11 bases and 3 bases, in that order; junction bases with no gene match: 8. Germline CDR1 reads MNHEY; CDR2 reads SVGAGI. The CDR3 is 13 amino acids. CDR3 sequence (DNA): TGTGCCTCGACAGGGACCCAAACAGATACGCAGTATTTT. Its protein product is CASTGTQTDTQYF.

The CDR3 DNA follows: TGTGCCTGGAGTGGCCTAGCGGGAGACGGTTACAATGAGCAGTTCTTC. As protein: CAWSGLAGDGYNEQFF. The chain joins TRBV30 to TRBJ2-1, with TRBD2 identical over 10 bases. The trim removed 1 base at V and 4 bases at J, leaving 7 bases unmatched. The CDR3 loop spans 16 amino acids. Germline V gene data show CDR1 as GTSNPN and CDR2 as SVGIG (reference sequence).

This clone appeared a single time. V gene TRBV5-1 combines with J gene TRBJ2-3, with D unresolved. Trimming cost V 4 bases and J 0 bases, with 9 bases left between them. The CDR3 length is 14 residues. CDR1 is SGHRS and CDR2 is YFSETQ in the germline V gene. DNA for the CDR3: TGCGCCAGCAGCCCACCCCAGAGCACAGATACGCAGTATTTT. Residues: CASSPPQSTDTQYF.

V usage is TRBV19 and J usage is TRBJ2-5, with a tentative D call TRBD1 (6 bases). CDR3 length equals 12 residues. Germline loops: CDR1 LNHDA, CDR2 SQIVND (reference sequence). V lost 4 bases and J 5 bases, leaving 8 bases between the germline ends. CDR3 residues: CASSSQGETQYF. CDR3 bases: TGTGCCAGTAGTAGCCAGGGGGAGACCCAGTACTTC.

Turning to this clone: This sample also contains other DNA sequences that code for the same CDR3. This chain connects TRBV5-1 to TRBJ1-1, with unresolved D. CDR3 length: 13 amino acids. Germline CDR1 and CDR2: SGHRS and YFSETQ. V lost 4 bases and J 1 base, leaving 8 bases between the germline ends. In DNA, the CDR3 is TGCGCCAGCAGCCCGCGACAGAACACTGAAGCTTTCTTT. Its protein is CASSPRQNTEAFF. The variable domain in full, completed from reference TRBV5-1 and TRBJ1-1, reads KAGVTQTPRYLIKTRGQQVTLSCSPISGHRSVSWYQQTPGQGLQFLFEYFSETQRNKGNFPGRFSGRQFSNSRSEMNVSTLELGDSALYLCASSPRQNTEAFFGQGTRLTVV.